Below, 30 T cell receptor beta chains from the same sample are listed, as sequenced in a study of identical twins. TCRdb fed the 5' RACE reads into MiXCR, producing one record per CDR3 protein. The table records hundreds of thousands of distinct CDR3 sequences, more than 6.5% of them present only once. The data were also submitted as part of a second study, on yellow fever vaccine responses in identical twins.

The specimen was PBMCs. These receptor sequences come from a woman under 30 in good health.

This clonotype has only a few counts. This chain joins TRBV5-1 and TRBJ2-5; D may be TRBD2 (6 bases). CDR1 is SGHRS, CDR2 YFSETQ, per germline. This CDR3 comprises 16 residues. Trimming stripped 0 bases from V and 3 bases from J, with 15 bases between. The CDR3, as DNA: TGCGCCAGCAGCTTGGCCCTGGCGGGGCCTAAAGAGACCCAGTACTTC. Protein sequence: CASSLALAGPKETQYF.

Many counts were recorded for this clonotype. The chain uses TRBV6-2 or TRBV6-3 and TRBJ2-7; D call uncertain. The CDR3 sequence is 14 residues long. Germline V lookup: CDR1 MNHEY, CDR2 SVGEGT. Trimming shortened V by 0 bases and J by 4 bases, and 10 bases separated the two germline ends. CDR3 DNA: TGTGCCAGCAGTTACTCGAATTCTGGATACGAGCAGTACTTC. This gives the protein CASSYSNSGYEQYF.

This clonotype was seen repeatedly, ten times or more. The chain links TRBV5-8 to TRBJ1-5; 10 nucleotides align to TRBD1. Germline V gives CDR1 SGHTS, CDR2 YDEGEE. Germline trimming cut 4 bases from V and 0 bases from J; bases unmatched to any gene: 4. The CDR3 has 16 residues. CDR3 sequence reads: CASSPGTGVSNQPQHF. Written as DNA, the CDR3 is TGTGCCAGCAGCCCCGGGACAGGGGTTAGCAATCAGCCCCAGCATTTT.

In this sample, this clonotype turned up a few times. This rearrangement joins TRBV28 to TRBJ2-7; D gene ambiguous. This CDR3 contains 13 residues. Germline V gene lookup returns CDR1 MDHEN and CDR2 SYDVKM. The ends were cut back, 6 bases at V and 3 bases at J, with 12 bases in the middle. Written as DNA, the CDR3 is TGTGCCAGCAGATCAGGCAGTGGCTACGAGCAGTACTTC. Translated, it gives CASRSGSGYEQYF.

This clonotype appeared a few times. CDR3 sequence (DNA): TGTGCCAGCAGCCCGAGACTAGCGGGTAGTCGACAGGGCGTGACCCAGTACTTC. Its protein is CASSPRLAGSRQGVTQYF. The rearrangement joins TRBV11-2 to TRBJ2-5; 10 bases are shared with TRBD2. V trimming: 5 bases; J trimming: 7 bases; junction bases outside the gene matches: 19. Germline CDR1 and CDR2: SGHAT and FQNNGV. This CDR3 spans 18 amino acids.

This sequence joins TRBV7-3 and TRBJ2-1; TRBD2 agrees at 16 bases. This CDR3 is 19 amino acids long. The germline V gene has CDR1 SGHTA and CDR2 FQGTGA. The V gene end was trimmed by 3 bases and the J gene end by 14 bases; junction bases not matched to a gene: 19. The CDR3 nucleotides read TGTGCCAGCAGCTTTACCGGGACATCGGGACTAGCGGGGGGGCAGGAGAAGTTCTTC. Its protein product is CASSFTGTSGLAGGQEKFF.

The V gene is TRBV6-2 or TRBV6-3, the J gene TRBJ2-7, with 8 positions matching TRBD2. The CDR3 extends over 17 amino acids. The ends lost 6 bases at V and 0 bases at J; junction bases unmatched: 13. Germline loops: CDR1 MNHEY, CDR2 SVGEGT. CDR3 region: CASRTLSGVPRSYEQYF. The CDR3 DNA sequence: TGTGCCAGCAGAACACTTAGCGGGGTTCCCCGCTCCTACGAGCAGTACTTC.

J is TRBJ2-7 and V is TRBV7-2; 12 bases are shared with TRBD2. With V trimmed by 4 bases and J by 6 bases, 7 bases remained unmatched. CDR3 size: 15 residues. The germline V gene encodes CDR1 SGHTA and CDR2 FQGNSA. For the CDR3, the DNA is TGTGCCAGCAGCTCCAAACTAGCGGGAGGTGGCGAGCAGTACTTC. Amino acid sequence: CASSSKLAGGGEQYF.

The rearrangement links TRBV6-2 or TRBV6-3 to TRBJ2-7; D is perhaps TRBD1 (5 bases). The V end was cut by 5 bases, the J end by 3 bases, with 14 bases between. Germline-derived CDR1 and CDR2 are MNHEY and SVGEGT. The CDR3 loop spans 14 amino acids. CDR3 amino acids: CASSANLGVYEQYF. DNA for the CDR3: TGTGCCAGCAGTGCCAACTTAGGGGTCTACGAGCAGTACTTC.

This chain joins TRBV6-5 and TRBJ2-3; D remains unclear. The CDR3 spans 15 residues. CDR1 and CDR2 (germline): MNHEY, SVGAGI. Trimming took off 0 bases at V and 0 bases at J, with 7 bases between the two ends. The CDR3 loop reads CASSYSQVSTDTQYF. CDR3 nucleotide sequence: TGTGCCAGCAGTTACTCCCAGGTTAGCACAGATACGCAGTATTTT.

This chain links TRBV20-1 with TRBJ2-1; 7 bases align to TRBD1. The CDR3 totals 9 residues. The germline CDR1 and CDR2 sequences are DFQATT and SNEGSKA (reference sequence). DNA for the CDR3: TGCAGGGCAGGGGGTGAGCAGTTCTTC. Translation: CRAGGEQFF.

This clonotype turned up a few times. V gene TRBV12-3 or TRBV12-4 combines with J gene TRBJ2-5, with TRBD2 matching 13 bases. The CDR3 runs to 17 residues. V lost 3 bases, J lost 4 bases, and 8 bases stayed unmatched. CDR3 sequence reads: CASSLGLAGRGPETQYF. CDR3 in DNA: TGTGCCAGCAGTTTGGGACTAGCGGGACGTGGACCAGAGACCCAGTACTTC.

The table lists this clonotype with a few counts. This chain links TRBV11-1 with TRBJ2-3, with 16 bases that match TRBD2. Germline V CDR1 and CDR2: SGHAT, FQDESV (reference sequence). J was trimmed by 1 base and V by 5 bases; bases with no gene match: 12. The CDR3 runs 20 residues. The CDR3 region has the DNA TGTGCCAGCAGCGTAACCGGGACTAGCGGGAGGGCCCGGGGCACAGATACGCAGTATTTT. Translation: CASSVTGTSGRARGTDTQYF.

Only a few counts were recorded for this clonotype. The chain has TRBV6-2 or TRBV6-3 and TRBJ1-1; 8 nucleotides agree with TRBD1. CDR1 and CDR2 (germline): MNHEY, SVGEGT. The CDR3 length is 13 residues. Trimming at V came to 6 bases and at J to 3 bases, leaving 3 bases not matched to a gene. In nucleotides, the CDR3 is TGTGCCAGCAGATGGACAGGGTACACTGAAGCTTTCTTT. As protein: CASRWTGYTEAFF.

This clonotype was seen ten or more times. The genes are TRBV29-1 and TRBJ2-5, with D perhaps TRBD1 (6 bases). Trimming pared 3 bases from V and 7 bases from J, leaving 15 bases between. CDR3 size: 13 residues. Germline lookup yields CDR1 SQVTM and CDR2 ANQGSEA. The CDR3 nucleotides are TGCAGCGTTGATTCAGGGGCGGTGGGGACCCAGTACTTC. It encodes CSVDSGAVGTQYF.

This clonotype was seen many times. The CDR3 protein is CAISRGEISLIQKVTDTQYF. DNA for the CDR3: TGTGCCATCAGCCGCGGGGAGATTTCCCTCATACAAAAAGTCACAGATACGCAGTATTTT. The chain employs TRBV10-3 and TRBJ2-3, with D maybe TRBD2 (6 bases). Trimming took off 6 bases at V and 2 bases at J, with 30 bases between the two ends. The CDR3 is made up of 20 amino acids. From germline, CDR1 is ENHRY and CDR2 SYGVKD.

This sequence joins TRBV7-2 and TRBJ2-3, with TRBD2 matching 11 bases. The trim removed 1 base at V and 8 bases at J, leaving 5 bases unmatched. This CDR3 is 15 amino acids long. Germline assignment: CDR1 SGHTA and CDR2 FQGNSA. The CDR3 protein is CASSLELAGDGTQYF. The DNA for the CDR3 is TGTGCCAGCAGCTTAGAACTAGCGGGAGACGGTACGCAGTATTTT. Supplemented by reference TRBV7-2 and TRBJ2-3, the full variable domain reads GAGVSQSPSNKVTEKGKDVELRCDPISGHTALYWYRQSLGQGLEFLIYFQGNSAPDKSGLPSDRFSAERTGGSVSTLTIQRTQQEDSAVYLCASSLELAGDGTQYFGPGTRLTVL.

This clonotype was detected only a few times. The chain joins TRBV12-3 or TRBV12-4 to TRBJ1-2; 9 bases agree with TRBD1. V was pared by 7 bases and J by 9 bases, with 12 bases of the junction left unmatched. The length of the CDR3 is 14 residues. CDR3 protein: CASTPGQGWRSYTF. The CDR3 DNA follows: TGTGCCAGCACCCCGGGACAGGGCTGGAGAAGCTACACCTTC.

A few counts support this clonotype. The chain combines TRBV11-1 with TRBJ2-1; tentative D call: TRBD2 (5 bases). Germline CDR1 is SGHAT and CDR2 is FQDESV (reference sequence). V was cut by 5 bases and J by 0 bases, with 17 bases left in between. CDR3 length equals 17 residues. CDR3: CASSPRVAAGSYNEQFF. Here the CDR3 DNA reads TGTGCCAGCAGCCCTCGGGTGGCTGCGGGCTCCTACAATGAGCAGTTCTTC.

There are many counts of this clonotype. V is TRBV7-9 and J is TRBJ2-3; maybe TRBD2 (6 bases). The CDR3 sequence is 15 residues long. Between the trimmed V and J ends, which lost 5 bases and 5 bases, there was a span of 17 bases. CDR1 and CDR2 (germline): SEHNR, FQNEAQ (reference sequence). The CDR3 reads CASSVPGLLIDTQYF. CDR3 nucleotide sequence: TGTGCCAGCAGCGTACCGGGACTGCTGATAGATACGCAGTATTTT.

This clonotype was seen more than once but under ten times. The V call is TRBV11-1, the J call TRBJ2-1, with 9 bases that match TRBD2. The V gene end was trimmed by 1 base and the J gene end by 0 bases; junction bases not matched to a gene: 10. The CDR3 runs to 19 residues. Germline V lookup: CDR1 SGHAT, CDR2 FQDESV (reference sequence). This CDR3 reads CASSLGGTSGSSSYNEQFF. The CDR3 DNA reads as TGTGCCAGCAGCTTAGGGGGCACTAGCGGGTCTAGCTCCTACAATGAGCAGTTCTTC.

This chain connects TRBV4-3 to TRBJ2-7, with D possibly TRBD2 on 5 matching bases. The V gene's germline CDR1 is LGHNA and CDR2 YSLEER. V shed 0 bases and J shed 2 bases, with 11 bases lying between them. This CDR3 contains 15 residues. CDR3: CASSQEGSPAYEQYF. The DNA of the CDR3 is TGCGCCAGCAGCCAAGAGGGGAGCCCAGCCTACGAGCAGTACTTC.

This clonotype appeared many times. J is TRBJ2-3 and V is TRBV2, with D perhaps TRBD1 (6 bases). Germline CDR1 and CDR2: SNHLY and FYNNEI. Trimming removed 3 bases from V and 5 bases from J, with 9 bases in between. There are 13 residues in the CDR3. Written as DNA, the CDR3 is TGTGCCAGCAGTGATGGGGGCCAAGATACGCAGTATTTT. Protein: CASSDGGQDTQYF.

This clonotype was counted at least ten times. The chain employs TRBV4-3 and TRBJ2-1, with TRBD2 matching over 8 bases. Germline V gene data show CDR1 as LGHNA and CDR2 as YSLEER. The CDR3 extends over 16 amino acids. V lost 0 bases, J lost 7 bases, and 8 bases stayed unmatched. The CDR3 sequence is CASSQDQAGVSNEQFF. CDR3 nucleotide sequence: TGCGCCAGCAGCCAAGACCAAGCGGGAGTAAGTAATGAGCAGTTCTTC.

The rearrangement joins TRBV6-4 to TRBJ2-2; D gene uncertain. The CDR3 has 14 residues. Germline V gene lookup returns CDR1 MRHNA and CDR2 SNTAGT. V lost 4 bases to trimming and J lost 6 bases, with 12 bases between them. CDR3 residues: CASSVQQEAGELFF. The CDR3 region has the DNA TGTGCCAGCAGTGTACAGCAAGAGGCCGGGGAGCTGTTTTTT.

This clonotype was detected a few times. The rearrangement joins TRBV5-1 to TRBJ2-5, with 10 bases matching TRBD1. V lost 1 base to trimming and J lost 5 bases; unmatched junction nucleotides: 14. Germline V CDR1 and CDR2: SGHRS, YFSETQ. The CDR3 consists of 18 residues. CDR3 DNA: TGCGCCAGCAGCTTGTTCCGGGACAGGGGCCCATCACCGGAGACCCAGTACTTC. It yields the protein CASSLFRDRGPSPETQYF.

This clonotype was found a few times. The V and J genes are TRBV7-2 and TRBJ2-3; 11 bases match TRBD2. Trimming took 3 bases from V and 5 from J; bases not matched to a gene: 4. Germline V lookup: CDR1 SGHTA, CDR2 FQGNSA. The CDR3 covers 15 residues. The CDR3 region has the DNA TGTGCCAGCAGCTTTAGCGGGAGGGTACAAGATACGCAGTATTTT. Its protein is CASSFSGRVQDTQYF. Full variable domain (rest looked up from reference TRBV7-2 and TRBJ2-3): GAGVSQSPSNKVTEKGKDVELRCDPISGHTALYWYRQSLGQGLEFLIYFQGNSAPDKSGLPSDRFSAERTGGSVSTLTIQRTQQEDSAVYLCASSFSGRVQDTQYFGPGTRLTVL.

The table lists this clonotype with many counts. The chain employs TRBV20-1 and TRBJ2-1; D is unresolved. The CDR3 is 13 residues long. The germline CDR1 and CDR2 sequences are DFQATT and SNEGSKA (reference sequence). Trimming pared 3 bases from V and 3 bases from J, leaving 9 bases between. The CDR3 sequence: CSARASDYNEQFF. CDR3 DNA sequence: TGCAGTGCTAGGGCCTCCGACTACAATGAGCAGTTCTTC.

This clonotype was found a few times. This chain joins TRBV5-1 and TRBJ2-1; 9 bases line up with TRBD1. The CDR3 length is 14 residues. CDR1 and CDR2 from the germline V gene are SGHRS and YFSETQ. The J segment lost 10 bases and the V segment lost 0 bases, leaving 5 bases of the junction unmatched. This CDR3 reads CASSLGGTGIEQFF. DNA of the CDR3: TGCGCCAGCAGCTTGGGGGGGACAGGGATAGAGCAGTTCTTC.

The V call is TRBV15, the J call TRBJ1-1; D unclear. The V and J ends lost 0 bases and 3 bases respectively, with 5 bases between them. CDR1 is LNHNV and CDR2 is YYDKDF in the germline V gene (reference sequence). The CDR3 length is 13 residues. The CDR3 spells CATSRDHDTEAFF. The CDR3 bases are TGTGCCACCAGCAGAGATCACGACACTGAAGCTTTCTTT. The full variable domain, rest sourced from reference TRBV15 and TRBJ1-1, is DAMVIQNPRYQVTQFGKPVTLSCSQTLNHNVMYWYQQKSSQAPKLLFHYYDKDFNNEADTPDNFQSRRPNTSFCFLDIRSPGLGDTAMYLCATSRDHDTEAFFGQGTRLTVV.